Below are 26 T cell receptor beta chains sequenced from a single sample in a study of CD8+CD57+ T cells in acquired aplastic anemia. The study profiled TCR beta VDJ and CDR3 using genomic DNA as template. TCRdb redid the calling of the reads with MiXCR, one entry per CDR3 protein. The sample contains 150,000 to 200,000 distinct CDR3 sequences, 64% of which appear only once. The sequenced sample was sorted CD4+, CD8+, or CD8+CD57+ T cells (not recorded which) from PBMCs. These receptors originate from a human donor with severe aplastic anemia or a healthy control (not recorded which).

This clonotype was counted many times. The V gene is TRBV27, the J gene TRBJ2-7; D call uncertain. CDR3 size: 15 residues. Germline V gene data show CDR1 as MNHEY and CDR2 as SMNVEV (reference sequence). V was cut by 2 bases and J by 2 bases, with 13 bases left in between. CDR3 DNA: TGTGCCAGCAGTTTAGAGGCAGGCCTAGCCTACGAGCAGTACTTC. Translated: CASSLEAGLAYEQYF.

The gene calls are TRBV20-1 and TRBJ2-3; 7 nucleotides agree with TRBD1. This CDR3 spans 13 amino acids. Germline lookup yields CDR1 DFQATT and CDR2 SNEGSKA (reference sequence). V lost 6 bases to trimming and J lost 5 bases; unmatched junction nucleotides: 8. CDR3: CSAPRNRGDTQYF. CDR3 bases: TGCAGTGCGCCGCGGAACAGGGGAGATACGCAGTATTTT.

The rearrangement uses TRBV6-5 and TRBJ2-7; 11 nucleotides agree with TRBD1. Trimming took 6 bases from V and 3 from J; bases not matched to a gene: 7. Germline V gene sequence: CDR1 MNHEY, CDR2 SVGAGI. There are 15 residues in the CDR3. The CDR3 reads CASSRGDRGSYEQYF. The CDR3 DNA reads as TGTGCCAGCAGCCGAGGGGACAGGGGGAGCTACGAGCAGTACTTC.

In DNA form, the CDR3 reads TGTGCCAGCAGCTTTGTACGGGGCGGCTTCGAGCAGTACTTC. It yields the protein CASSFVRGGFEQYF. The rearrangement links TRBV7-8 to TRBJ2-7; D is possibly TRBD1 or TRBD2 (5 bases each). The germline V gene encodes CDR1 SGHVS and CDR2 FQNEAQ. V was cut by 3 bases and J by 6 bases, with 15 bases left in between. This CDR3 is built from 14 residues.

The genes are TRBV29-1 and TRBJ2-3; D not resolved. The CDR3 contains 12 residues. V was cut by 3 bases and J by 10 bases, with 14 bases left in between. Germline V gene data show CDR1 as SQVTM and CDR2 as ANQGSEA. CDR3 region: CSVETLAVAQYF. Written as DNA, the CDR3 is TGCAGCGTTGAGACGTTGGCCGTAGCGCAGTATTTT.

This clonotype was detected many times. DNA for the CDR3: TGTGCCAGTAGTACAGGGACCCTCACTGAAGCTTTCTTT. Its protein product is CASSTGTLTEAFF. V gene TRBV19 combines with J gene TRBJ1-1, with D possibly being TRBD1 (5 bases). The CDR3 sequence is 13 residues long. CDR1 is LNHDA, CDR2 SQIVND, per germline (reference sequence). V shed 4 bases and J shed 4 bases, with 10 bases lying between them.

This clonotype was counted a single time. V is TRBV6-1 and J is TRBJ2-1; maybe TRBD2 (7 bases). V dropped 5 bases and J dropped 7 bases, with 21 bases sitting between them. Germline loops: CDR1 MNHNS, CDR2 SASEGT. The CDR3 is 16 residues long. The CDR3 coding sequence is TGTGCCAGCAGTTACTCGATATGGGGGGGCAAGAATGAGCAGTTCTTC. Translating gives CASSYSIWGGKNEQFF.

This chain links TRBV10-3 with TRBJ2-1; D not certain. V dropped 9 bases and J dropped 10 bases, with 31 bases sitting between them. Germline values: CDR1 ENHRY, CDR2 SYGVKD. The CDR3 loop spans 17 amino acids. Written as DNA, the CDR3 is TGTGCCATAAGAAGGGTGGGGTTTCGGAACCTACAAGGAGAGCAGTTCTTC. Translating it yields CAIRRVGFRNLQGEQFF.

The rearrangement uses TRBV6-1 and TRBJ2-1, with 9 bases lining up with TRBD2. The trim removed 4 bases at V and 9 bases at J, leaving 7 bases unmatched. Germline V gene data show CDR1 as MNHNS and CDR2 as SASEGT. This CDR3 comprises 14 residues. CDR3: CASSVRGGAREQFF. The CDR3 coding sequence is TGTGCCAGCAGTGTGCGCGGGGGGGCTCGTGAGCAGTTCTTC.

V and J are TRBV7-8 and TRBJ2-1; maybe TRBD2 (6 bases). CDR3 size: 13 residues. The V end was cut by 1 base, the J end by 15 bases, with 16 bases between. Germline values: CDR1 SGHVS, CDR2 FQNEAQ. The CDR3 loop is CASSLGWRGFRFF. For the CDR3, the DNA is TGTGCCAGCAGCTTAGGATGGCGGGGATTCCGGTTCTTC.

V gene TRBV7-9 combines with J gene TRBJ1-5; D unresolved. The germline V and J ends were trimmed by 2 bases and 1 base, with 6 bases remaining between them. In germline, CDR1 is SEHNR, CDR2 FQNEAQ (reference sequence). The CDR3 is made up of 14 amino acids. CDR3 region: CASSLSYSNQPQHF. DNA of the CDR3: TGTGCCAGCAGCTTAAGCTACAGCAATCAGCCCCAGCATTTT.

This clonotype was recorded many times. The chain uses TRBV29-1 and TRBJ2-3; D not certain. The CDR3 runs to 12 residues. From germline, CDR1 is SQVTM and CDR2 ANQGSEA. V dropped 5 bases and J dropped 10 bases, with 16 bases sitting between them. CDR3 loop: CSVLVPPAAQYF. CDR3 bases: TGCAGCGTTTTGGTCCCCCCGGCGGCGCAGTATTTT.

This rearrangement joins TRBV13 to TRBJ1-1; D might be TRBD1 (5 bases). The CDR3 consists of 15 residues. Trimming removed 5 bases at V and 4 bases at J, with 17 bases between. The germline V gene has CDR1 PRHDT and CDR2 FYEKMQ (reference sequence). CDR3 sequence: CASSQGYPGGTEAFF. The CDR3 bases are TGTGCCAGCAGCCAAGGGTACCCGGGGGGCACTGAAGCTTTCTTT.

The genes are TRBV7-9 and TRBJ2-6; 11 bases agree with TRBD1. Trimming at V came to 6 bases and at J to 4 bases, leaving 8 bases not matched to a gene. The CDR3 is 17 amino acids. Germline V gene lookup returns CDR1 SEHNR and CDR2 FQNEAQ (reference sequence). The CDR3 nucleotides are TGTGCCAGCAGTTTGGACAGGGGGCGTGGAGGGGCCAACGTCCTGACTTTC. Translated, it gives CASSLDRGRGGANVLTF. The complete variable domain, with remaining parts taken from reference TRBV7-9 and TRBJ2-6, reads DTGVSQNPRHKITKRGQNVTFRCDPISEHNRLYWYRQTLGQGPEFLTYFQNEAQLEKSRLLSDRFSAERPKGSFSTLEIQRTEQGDSAMYLCASSLDRGRGGANVLTFGAGSRLTVL.

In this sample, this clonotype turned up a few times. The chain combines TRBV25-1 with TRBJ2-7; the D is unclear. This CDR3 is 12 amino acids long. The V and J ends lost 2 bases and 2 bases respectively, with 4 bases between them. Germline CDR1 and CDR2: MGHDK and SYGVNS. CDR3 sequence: CASSEQTYEQYF. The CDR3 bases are TGTGCCAGCAGTGAACAGACCTACGAGCAGTACTTC.

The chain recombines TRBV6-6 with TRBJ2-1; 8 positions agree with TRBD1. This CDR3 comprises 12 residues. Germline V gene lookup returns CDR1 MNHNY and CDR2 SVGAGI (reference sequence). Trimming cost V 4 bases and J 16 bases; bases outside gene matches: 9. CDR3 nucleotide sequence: TGTGCCAGCAGTTCCACAGGACAGGGTCAATTCTTC. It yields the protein CASSSTGQGQFF.

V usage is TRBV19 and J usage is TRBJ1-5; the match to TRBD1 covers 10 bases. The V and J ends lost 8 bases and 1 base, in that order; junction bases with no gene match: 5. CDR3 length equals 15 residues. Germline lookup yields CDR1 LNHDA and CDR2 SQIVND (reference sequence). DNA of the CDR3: TGTGCCAGTGCTGGACAGGGGGTAAGCAATCAGCCCCAGCATTTT. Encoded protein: CASAGQGVSNQPQHF.

The CDR3 nucleotides are TGTGCCAGCAGTTACATCCCTCTTGGCCAGCCCCAGCATTTT. It yields the protein CASSYIPLGQPQHF. The genes are TRBV6-2 or TRBV6-3 and TRBJ1-5; no clear D. In germline, CDR1 is MNHEY, CDR2 SVGEGT. V shed 2 bases and J shed 7 bases, with 12 bases lying between them. The CDR3 has 14 residues.

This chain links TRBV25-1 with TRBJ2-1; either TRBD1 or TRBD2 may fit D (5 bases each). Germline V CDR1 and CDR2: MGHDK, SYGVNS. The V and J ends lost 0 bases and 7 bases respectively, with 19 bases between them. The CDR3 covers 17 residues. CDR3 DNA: TGTGCCAGCAGTGAATATACGGGACGGAGCCGTGGGAATGAGCAGTTCTTC. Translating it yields CASSEYTGRSRGNEQFF.

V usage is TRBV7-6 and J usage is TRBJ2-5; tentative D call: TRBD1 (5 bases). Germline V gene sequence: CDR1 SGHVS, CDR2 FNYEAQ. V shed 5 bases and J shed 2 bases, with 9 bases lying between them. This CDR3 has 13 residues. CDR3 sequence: CASSTRQQETQYF. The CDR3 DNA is TGTGCCAGCAGCACCAGACAGCAAGAGACCCAGTACTTC.

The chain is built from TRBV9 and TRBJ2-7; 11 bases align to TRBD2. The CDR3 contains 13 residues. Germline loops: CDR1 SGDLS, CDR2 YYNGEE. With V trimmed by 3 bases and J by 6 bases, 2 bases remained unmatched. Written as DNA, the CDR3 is TGTGCCAGCAGCGGGGGGACTAGCGGCGAGCAGTACTTC. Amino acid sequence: CASSGGTSGEQYF.

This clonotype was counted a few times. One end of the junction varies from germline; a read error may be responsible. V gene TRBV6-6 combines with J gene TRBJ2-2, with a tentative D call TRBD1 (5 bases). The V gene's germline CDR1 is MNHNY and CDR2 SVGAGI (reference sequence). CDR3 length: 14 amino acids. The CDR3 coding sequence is TGTGCCATCAGTGGACAACAAAACACCGGGGAGCTGTTTTTT. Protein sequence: CAISGQQNTGELFF.

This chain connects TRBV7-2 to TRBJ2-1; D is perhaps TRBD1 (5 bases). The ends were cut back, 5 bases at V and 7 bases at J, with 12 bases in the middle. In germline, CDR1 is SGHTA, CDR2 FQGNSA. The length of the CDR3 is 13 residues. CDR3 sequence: CASSVDNRNEQFF. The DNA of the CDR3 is TGTGCCAGCAGCGTGGACAATAGGAATGAGCAGTTCTTC.

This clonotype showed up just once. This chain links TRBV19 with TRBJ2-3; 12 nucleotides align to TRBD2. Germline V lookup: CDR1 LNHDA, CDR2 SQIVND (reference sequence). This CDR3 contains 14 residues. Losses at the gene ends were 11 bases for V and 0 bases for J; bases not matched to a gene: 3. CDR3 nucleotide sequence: TGTGCCGCCGGGACTAGCGGGAGCACAGATACGCAGTATTTT. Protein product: CAAGTSGSTDTQYF. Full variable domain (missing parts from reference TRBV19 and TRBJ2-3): DGGITQSPKYLFRKEGQNVTLSCEQNLNHDAMYWYRQDPGQGLRLIYYSQIVNDFQKGDIAEGYSVSREKKESFPLTVTSAQKNPTAFYLCAAGTSGSTDTQYFGPGTRLTVL.

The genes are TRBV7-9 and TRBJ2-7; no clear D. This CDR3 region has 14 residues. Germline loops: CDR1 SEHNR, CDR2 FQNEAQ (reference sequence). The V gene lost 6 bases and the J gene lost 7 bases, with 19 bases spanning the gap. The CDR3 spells CASSPSRVYREQYF. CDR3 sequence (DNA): TGTGCCAGCAGTCCTTCCCGAGTCTACAGAGAGCAGTACTTC. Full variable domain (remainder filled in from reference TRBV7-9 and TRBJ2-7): DTGVSQNPRHKITKRGQNVTFRCDPISEHNRLYWYRQTLGQGPEFLTYFQNEAQLEKSRLLSDRFSAERPKGSFSTLEIQRTEQGDSAMYLCASSPSRVYREQYFGPGTRLTVT.

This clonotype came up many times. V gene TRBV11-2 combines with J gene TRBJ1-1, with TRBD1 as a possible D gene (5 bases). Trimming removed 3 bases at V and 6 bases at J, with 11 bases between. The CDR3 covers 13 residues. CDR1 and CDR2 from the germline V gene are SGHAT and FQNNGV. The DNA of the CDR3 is TGTGCCAGCAGCTTTGGGGGAGGAGCTGAAGCTTTCTTT. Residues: CASSFGGGAEAFF.